The rows below give T cell receptor beta chains drawn from one sample of a study of fetal regulatory T cell absence and autoimmunity. The assay was immunoSEQ multiplex PCR, and TCRdb's table has in-frame clones only and misses some. The sample lists tens of thousands of clones; 70% to 85% were seen once. Sequenced: cord blood. The receptors were sampled from a newborn boy with IPEX syndrome. Each CDR3 is given with its conserved first and last residue. D genes are given only for firm matches. Clone sizes are given selectively: once, few, many, or a class where the clone is expanded.

>NA|TRBV4-2|NA|TRBJ1-1
TGTGCCAGCAGCCAAGTCCGGGAGAACACTGAAGCTTTCTTT
CASSQVRENTEAFF
>once|TRBV5-1|TRBD2|TRBJ2-5
TGCGCCAGCAGCTGGGGGACGACTAGCGGGGGTCGGGAGACCCAGTACTTC
CASSWGTTSGGRETQYF
>NA|TRBV7-7|NA|TRBJ1-3
TGTGCTAGCAGCTTAGGGGCAGGGGCTGGAAACACCATATATTTT
CASSLGAGAGNTIYF
>NA|TRBV14|TRBD2|TRBJ2-1
TGTGCCAGCAGCCAAGATTGGGCTAGCGGGGTCCTTCTTTACAATGAGCAGTTCTTC
CASSQDWASGVLLYNEQFF
>NA|TRBV4-3|TRBD2|TRBJ2-5
TGCGCCAGCAGTCGGACTAGCGCGGAGACCCAGTACTTC
CASSRTSAETQYF
>few|TRBV5-6|NA|TRBJ1-2
TGTGCCAGCAGCCTTACAGGGTCCCTAGGCTACACCTTC
CASSLTGSLGYTF
>NA|TRBV10-3|TRBD2|TRBJ2-7
TGTGCCATCAGTGAGTCACTAGCGGGAGTGGGGAACGAGCAGTACTTC
CAISESLAGVGNEQYF
>NA|TRBV6-1|NA|TRBJ1-3
TGTGCCAGCAGGGGTCTCACCATATATTTT
CASRGLTIYF
>NA|TRBV19|NA|TRBJ1-2
TGTGCCAGTATTGGGAGCGGCTATGGCTACACCTTC
CASIGSGYGYTF
>NA|TRBV9|TRBD1|TRBJ1-2
TGTGCCAGCAGCGGGAGAGCCCCGGGGACAGGGGTAAACTATGGCTACACCTTC
CASSGRAPGTGVNYGYTF
>once|TRBV27|TRBD1|TRBJ2-3
TGTGCCAGCGGGAGGACAGGGTCGGGAGATACGCAGTATTTT
CASGRTGSGDTQYF
>NA|TRBV6-6|NA|TRBJ2-6
TGTGCCAGCAGGGCCTCTGGGGCCAACGTCCTGACTTTC
CASRASGANVLTF
>NA|TRBV18|NA|TRBJ1-5
TGTGCCAGCTCACCGGGCCGGGGCAATCAGCCCCAGCATTTT
CASSPGRGNQPQHF
>once|TRBV29-1|NA|TRBJ2-7
TGCAGCGTTGAGAGTGGTCCCTACGAGCAGTACTTC
CSVESGPYEQYF
>NA|TRBV6-1|NA|TRBJ1-2
TGTGCCAGCATAGACTATGGCTACACCTTC
CASIDYGYTF
>NA|TRBV15|TRBD1|TRBJ2-7
TGTGCCACCAGCCGAGGGGGCAGTATCGCCTACGAGCAGTACTTC
CATSRGGSIAYEQYF
>NA|TRBV7-2|NA|TRBJ2-2
TGTGCCAGCAGCTTAGTAGGGGCCGGGGAGCTGTTTTTT
CASSLVGAGELFF